The 10 T cell receptor beta chains below come from one sample, sequenced in a study of technical replicates of blood from a handful of donors (dated by TCRdb to about 2017). Libraries were constructed by the immunoSEQ multiplex PCR assay. Drawn from immuneACCESS, this table holds only the in-frame rearrangements with V and J called that TCRdb kept. Clones are partly lost; checked studies trace under half to an unresolved V gene and leave the rest unexplained. For this sample there are 60,000 to 65,000 clones; 70% to 90% appear just once. The ten largest clonotypes hold about 5.2% of the sample. Sequencing was performed on PBMCs. These receptors all stem from a human donor in good health. Some clones in this sample may be carry-over from other donors' samples.

The chain carries TRBV9 and TRBJ2-1; 9 nucleotides agree with TRBD2. Germline CDR1 is SGDLS and CDR2 is YYNGEE. The CDR3 runs to 15 residues. The J segment lost 4 bases and the V segment lost 0 bases, leaving 2 bases of the junction unmatched. The CDR3 DNA is TGTGCCAGCAGCGTAGCTAGCGGGGAATACAATGAGCAGTTCTTC. Translation: CASSVASGEYNEQFF.

The chain recombines TRBV6-1 with TRBJ1-2, with D perhaps matching TRBD1 (5 bases). The V end was cut by 4 bases, the J end by 4 bases, with 16 bases between. Germline CDR1 and CDR2: MNHNS and SASEGT. The CDR3 is made up of 15 amino acids. The DNA of the CDR3 is TGTGCCAGCAGTGCAGGGTCCGGGCTGAGCTATGGCTACACCTTC. Residues: CASSAGSGLSYGYTF.

The chain recombines TRBV4-3 with TRBJ2-3, with D hard to call. CDR1 and CDR2 from the germline V gene are LGHNA and YSLEER. The CDR3 loop spans 14 amino acids. Trimming shortened V by 0 bases and J by 4 bases, and 8 bases separated the two germline ends. In DNA form, the CDR3 reads TGCGCCAGCAGCCAAGAAACCCGGGCAGATACGCAGTATTTT. This codes for CASSQETRADTQYF.

The rearrangement joins TRBV7-2 to TRBJ2-5, with 12 bases that match TRBD2. CDR1 and CDR2 from the germline V gene are SGHTA and FQGNSA. After removal of 0 bases from V and 4 bases from J, the junction contained 6 bases not matched to a gene. This CDR3 spans 17 amino acids. The CDR3 DNA sequence: TGTGCCAGCAGCTTAGCGCTAGCGGGAGGGCCTCGAGAGACCCAGTACTTC. This gives the protein CASSLALAGGPRETQYF. Looking up the rest from reference TRBV7-2 and TRBJ2-5 gives the full variable domain: GAGVSQSPSNKVTEKGKDVELRCDPISGHTALYWYRQSLGQGLEFLIYFQGNSAPDKSGLPSDRFSAERTGGSVSTLTIQRTQQEDSAVYLCASSLALAGGPRETQYFGPGTRLLVL.

The chain carries TRBV25-1 and TRBJ2-3; 14 bases match TRBD2. V was pared by 3 bases and J by 4 bases, with 9 bases of the junction left unmatched. Germline-derived CDR1 and CDR2 are MGHDK and SYGVNS. CDR3 size: 18 residues. The CDR3 nucleotides are TGTGCCAGCAGTGAGTACGGGACTAGCGGGGGAGGAGCAGATACGCAGTATTTT. Translating gives CASSEYGTSGGGADTQYF.

In this sample, this clone turned up once. The J gene is TRBJ2-2, the V gene TRBV29-1; 8 bases are shared with TRBD1. Trimming removed 7 bases from V and 1 base from J; junction bases left unmatched: 8. The length of the CDR3 is 15 residues. Per germline, CDR1 SQVTM and CDR2 ANQGSEA. CDR3 DNA sequence: TGCAGCGCCAGAACGGGGACAGGGAACACCGGGGAGCTGTTTTTT. This sequence encodes CSARTGTGNTGELFF.

The chain has TRBV29-1 and TRBJ1-1; 7 nucleotides agree with TRBD1. The CDR3 covers 14 residues. Looked up from germline, CDR1 is SQVTM and CDR2 is ANQGSEA. V was clipped by 7 bases and J by 4 bases; unmatched bases: 12. The CDR3 bases are TGCAGCGGCCTGACAGGGTTCGGTGGCACTGAAGCTTTCTTT. Translating gives CSGLTGFGGTEAFF.

This clone has only one observation. V usage is TRBV19 and J usage is TRBJ1-5; D remains ambiguous. CDR3 size: 14 residues. The V end was cut by 1 base, the J end by 7 bases, with 11 bases between. Germline V gene sequence: CDR1 LNHDA, CDR2 SQIVND (reference sequence). DNA of the CDR3: TGTGCCAGTAGTATAGTAGGGTCGGGGCAGCCCCAGCATTTT. This codes for CASSIVGSGQPQHF. The variable domain in full, completed from reference TRBV19 and TRBJ1-5, reads DGGITQSPKYLFRKEGQNVTLSCEQNLNHDAMYWYRQDPGQGLRLIYYSQIVNDFQKGDIAEGYSVSREKKESFPLTVTSAQKNPTAFYLCASSIVGSGQPQHFGDGTRLSIL.

The chain uses TRBV7-9 and TRBJ2-7; D gene ambiguous. Trimming cost V 3 bases and J 4 bases, with 7 bases left between them. Germline values: CDR1 SEHNR, CDR2 FQNEAQ (reference sequence). This CDR3 is 12 amino acids long. DNA for the CDR3: TGTGCCAGCAGCTTCGAGCTTTACGAGCAGTACTTC. Translated: CASSFELYEQYF.

The chain carries TRBV7-6 and TRBJ2-5, with 11 bases fitting TRBD2. Germline values: CDR1 SGHVS, CDR2 FNYEAQ. The V gene end was trimmed by 1 base and the J gene end by 1 base; junction bases not matched to a gene: 2. This CDR3 comprises 16 residues. DNA of the CDR3: TGTGCCAGCAGCTTAGGGGGACTAGCGGCCCAAGAGACCCAGTACTTC. It translates to CASSLGGLAAQETQYF.